This record covers a single TCR beta chain. Using immunoSEQ multiplex PCR, the repertoire was profiled, and TCRdb retains in-frame clones only, with some absent. The sample holds 90,000 to 150,000 clones, about four fifths seen once. V lost 0 bases to trimming and J lost 2 bases, with 11 bases between them. The CDR3 contains 16 residues. CDR1 and CDR2 from the germline V gene are SGHRS and YFSETQ. This specimen comes from a study of radiotherapy plus CTLA-4 blockade in lung cancer. The chain recombines TRBV5-1 with TRBJ1-4; D perhaps matches TRBD1 (6 bases). The source of this sequence is a human donor with non-small cell lung cancer who had a partial response to radiotherapy plus ipilimumab. The sequenced sample was peripheral blood, obtained from a patient treated with radiotherapy plus ipilimumab. CDR3 sequence: CASSLERGGTNEKLFF. As DNA, the CDR3 is TGCGCCAGCAGCTTGGAAAGGGGGGGGACTAATGAAAAACTGTTTTTT. The full variable domain, completed using reference TRBV5-1 and TRBJ1-4, is KAGVTQTPRYLIKTRGQQVTLSCSPISGHRSVSWYQQTPGQGLQFLFEYFSETQRNKGNFPGRFSGRQFSNSRSEMNVSTLELGDSALYLCASSLERGGTNEKLFFGSGTQLSVL.